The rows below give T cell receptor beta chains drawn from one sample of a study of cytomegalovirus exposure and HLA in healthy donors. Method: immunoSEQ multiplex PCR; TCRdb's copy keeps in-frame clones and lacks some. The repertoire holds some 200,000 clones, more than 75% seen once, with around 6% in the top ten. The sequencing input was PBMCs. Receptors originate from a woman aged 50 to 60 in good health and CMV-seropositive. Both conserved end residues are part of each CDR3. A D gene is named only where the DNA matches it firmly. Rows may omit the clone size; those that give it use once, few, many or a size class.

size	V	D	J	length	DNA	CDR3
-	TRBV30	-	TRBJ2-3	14	TGTGCCTGGAGTGTGGTGGGCAGCACAGATACGCAGTATTTT	CAWSVVGSTDTQYF
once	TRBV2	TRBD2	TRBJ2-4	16	TGTGCCAGCAGTCCCACTAGCGGAATAGCCAAAAACATTCAGTACTTC	CASSPTSGIAKNIQYF
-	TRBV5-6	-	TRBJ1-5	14	TGTGCCAGCAGCTTGGCAACAGGCGATCAGCCCCAGCATTTT	CASSLATGDQPQHF
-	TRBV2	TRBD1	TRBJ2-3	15	TGTGCCAGCGCAGGCCGGGACAGGGCCACAGATACGCAGTATTTT	CASAGRDRATDTQYF
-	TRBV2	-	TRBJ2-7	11	TGTGCCAGCAGCCTCAGGGTCGAGCAGTACTTC	CASSLRVEQYF
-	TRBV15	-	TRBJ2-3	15	TGTGCCACCAGCAGTCTACAGGGACGCACAGATACGCAGTATTTT	CATSSLQGRTDTQYF
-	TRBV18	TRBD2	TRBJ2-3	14	TGTGCCAGCTCACCAGGGACTAGGTCAGATACGCAGTATTTT	CASSPGTRSDTQYF
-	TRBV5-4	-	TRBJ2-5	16	TGTGCCAGCAGCTTGACGCCCAGTGTGAGGCAAGAGACCCAGTACTTC	CASSLTPSVRQETQYF
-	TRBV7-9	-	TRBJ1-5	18	TGTGCCAGCAGCCCATTAGGGGCAACGGATTATAGCAATCAGCCCCAGCATTTT	CASSPLGATDYSNQPQHF
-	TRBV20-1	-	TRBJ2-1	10	TGCAGTGCTCAGGGGAATGAGCAGTTCTTC	CSAQGNEQFF
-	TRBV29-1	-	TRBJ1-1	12	TGCAGCGTTGGGCGAGGGAACACTGAAGCTTTCTTT	CSVGRGNTEAFF
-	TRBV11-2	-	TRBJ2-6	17	TGTGCCAGCAGCTTCCAGGGAAGGGCCTCTGGGGCCAACGTCCTGACTTTC	CASSFQGRASGANVLTF
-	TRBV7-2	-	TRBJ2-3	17	TGTGCCAGCAGCTCGCGGGACTTCAGAACCCACACAGATACGCAGTATTTT	CASSSRDFRTHTDTQYF
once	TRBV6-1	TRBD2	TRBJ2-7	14	TGTGCCAGCAGATTGACGACTAGCGGGGCAAGTCAGTACTTC	CASRLTTSGASQYF
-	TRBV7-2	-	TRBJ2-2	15	TGTGCCAGCAGCTTAGTGCAGTCGAACACCGGGGAGCTGTTTTTT	CASSLVQSNTGELFF
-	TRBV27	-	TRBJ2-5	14	TGTGCCAGCAGTAAGACTAGTACGGGATGGGAGCAGTACTTC	CASSKTSTGWEQYF
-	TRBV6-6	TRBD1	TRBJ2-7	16	TGTGCCAGCAGTTACTCCCCCGGGACAGGGGGCGACGAGCAGTACTTC	CASSYSPGTGGDEQYF
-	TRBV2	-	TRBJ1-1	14	TGTGCCAGCAGTGAATGGGGACTAGGGACTGAAGCTTTCTTT	CASSEWGLGTEAFF
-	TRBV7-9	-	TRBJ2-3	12	TGTGCCAGCAGCGCTACTACAGATACGCAGTATTTT	CASSATTDTQYF
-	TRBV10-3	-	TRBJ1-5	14	TGTGCCATCAGTCGGGCCCCGGTAGGGGAGCCCCAGCATTTT	CAISRAPVGEPQHF
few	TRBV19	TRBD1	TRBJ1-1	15	TGTGCCAGTAGTCCCGGACAGGGTATGAACACTGAAGCTTTCTTT	CASSPGQGMNTEAFF
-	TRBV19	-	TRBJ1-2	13	TGTGCCAGTAGCGTCAGGGGAGCCTATGGCTACACCTTC	CASSVRGAYGYTF
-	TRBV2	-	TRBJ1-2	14	TGTGCCAGCAGTGGTTCGGGCAGGGGACGTAGCTACACCTTC	CASSGSGRGRSYTF
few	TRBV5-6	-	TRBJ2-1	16	TGTGCCAGCAGCACCCCTACCGGGATTCATTACAATGAGCAGTTCTTC	CASSTPTGIHYNEQFF
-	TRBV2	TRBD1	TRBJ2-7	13	TGTGCCAGCAGAGGGACAGGGGCTAGTGAGCAGTACTTC	CASRGTGASEQYF
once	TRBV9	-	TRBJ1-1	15	TGTGCCAGCAGCGGACCGGGACTTTTGAACACTGAAGCTTTCTTT	CASSGPGLLNTEAFF
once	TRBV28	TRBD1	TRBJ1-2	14	TGTGCCAGCAGCCCCTCTGACAGGGTAGGCGGCTACACCTTC	CASSPSDRVGGYTF
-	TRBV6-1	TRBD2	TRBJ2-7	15	TGTGCCAGCCTAGCGGGAGAGGCGGGCTCCTACGAGCAGTACTTC	CASLAGEAGSYEQYF
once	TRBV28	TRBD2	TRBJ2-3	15	TGTGCCAGCAGTTACAGCGGGGCGAGCACAGATACGCAGTATTTT	CASSYSGASTDTQYF
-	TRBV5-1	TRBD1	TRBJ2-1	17	TGCGCCAGCAGCCCAAGACAGGGCACAGCCTCCTACAATGAGCAGTTCTTC	CASSPRQGTASYNEQFF
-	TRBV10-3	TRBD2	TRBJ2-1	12	TGTGCCATCGGTTTAGCGGGAGGGCTCGGGTTCTTC	CAIGLAGGLGFF
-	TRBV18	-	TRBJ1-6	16	TGTGCCAGCTCGACAGGTCCGAGCTCCTATAATTCACCCCTCCACTTT	CASSTGPSSYNSPLHF
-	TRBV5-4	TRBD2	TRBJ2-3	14	TGTGCCAGCCGTCGGCGGGAGGGCACAGATACGCAGTATTTT	CASRRREGTDTQYF
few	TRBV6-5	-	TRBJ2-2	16	TGTGCCAGCAGTTACAGTCCCCTTAGCGCCATCGGGGAGCTGTTTTTT	CASSYSPLSAIGELFF
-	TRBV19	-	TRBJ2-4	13	TGTGCCAGTAGTATAAAGGGGGTTGGCAGTCAGTACTTC	CASSIKGVGSQYF
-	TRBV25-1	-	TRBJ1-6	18	TGTGCCAGCAGTGCCGCACCAGGGGCAGAATCTGGTAATTCACCCCTCCACTTT	CASSAAPGAESGNSPLHF
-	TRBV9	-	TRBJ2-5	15	TGTGCCAGCAGCGTCGGGGTGGTAGCACAAGAGACCCAGTACTTC	CASSVGVVAQETQYF
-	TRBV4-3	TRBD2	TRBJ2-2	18	TGCGCCAGCAGCCCCCGACTAGCGGGCCCGGCGGACACCGGGGAGCTGTTTTTT	CASSPRLAGPADTGELFF
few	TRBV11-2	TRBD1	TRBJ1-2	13	TGTGCCAGCAGACAAACAGGGGCCTATGGCTACACCTTC	CASRQTGAYGYTF
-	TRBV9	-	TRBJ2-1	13	TGTGCCAGCAGCTCTGACCCAGAGGATGAGCAGTTCTTC	CASSSDPEDEQFF
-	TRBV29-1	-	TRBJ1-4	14	TGCAGCGTTCAGGGGCAGGCAACTAATGAAAAACTGTTTTTT	CSVQGQATNEKLFF
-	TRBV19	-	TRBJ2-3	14	TGTGCCAGTAGAAGGGGAGGACTCGCAGATACGCAGTATTTT	CASRRGGLADTQYF
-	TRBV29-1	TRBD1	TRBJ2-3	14	TGCAGCGTAGAAAGGACAGGGGAGACAGATACGCAGTATTTT	CSVERTGETDTQYF
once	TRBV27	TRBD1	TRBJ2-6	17	TGTGCCAGCAGTCCTGGACAGGGGGCTTTTGGGGCCAACGTCCTGACTTTC	CASSPGQGAFGANVLTF
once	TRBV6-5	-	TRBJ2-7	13	TGTGCCAGCAGTACCCGGGGGGCGAGGGAGCAGTACTTC	CASSTRGAREQYF
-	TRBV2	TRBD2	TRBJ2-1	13	TGTGCCAGCATGGTTCTAGCGGTTAATCAGCAGTTCTTC	CASMVLAVNQQFF